This T cell receptor beta chain originates from a study of T cells after yellow fever vaccination (dated by TCRdb to about 2019). Study-level background: The SMART-Seq v4 Ultra Low Input RNA kit was used to prepare libraries from fractions with low cell numbers. To track T-cell clones before and after primary and booster YFV17D yellow fever vaccination, bulk TCR alpha and beta repertoires were sequenced longitudinally. Two healthy male donors, one aged 18 to 30 and one aged 30 to 40 years, made up the cohort. Blood samples were taken at several timepoints before and after primary and secondary immunization, and bulk PBMC replicates and cell subsets were isolated. The full study reports these points: A small fraction of clonotypes showed up in both the CD4 and CD8 compartments, probably as a result of convergent recombination. After the booster, most of the clones that had expanded following primary vaccination were detected again (96% of CD4 and roughly nine tenths of CD8), which suggests that memory was broadly maintained. Only a couple of donors were included in the study, so the extent to which the findings can be generalized is limited. The secondary T-cell response was weaker than the primary response but faster, peaking on day 5 instead of day 15. Computational filtering was needed because FACS-sorted repertoires could contain abundant contaminating clonotypes from the bulk population.

The CDR3 has 16 amino acids, counting the end cysteine and phenylalanine. The sequence is cut down to CDR3 DNA, 48 bases in frame from base 1. Ends trimmed: V by 5 bases, J by 3 bases; bases unmatched to a gene: 7. CDR1 and CDR2, per the germline V gene, are SGHAT and FQNNGV. This sample was sequenced with an Illumina NovaSeq 6000. TCR cDNA was synthesized by 5'RACE template switching, through which a universal primer site and unique molecular identifiers were introduced. cDNA synthesis was primed from both the TCR alpha and TCR beta constant segments. Library amplification involved two PCR steps, and the second step added sample barcodes and sequencing adapters. Sequencing of libraries was done on Illumina HiSeq 2500 (2x100 bp) or NovaSeq (2x150 bp). Regarding the original processing steps: Demultiplexing of reads and collapsing into UMI consensus sequences were performed with MIGEC, and V(D)J alignment was carried out with MiXCR. Using edgeR on replicate PBMC samples, clonotypes were called vaccine-responding if FDR was below 0.01 and the log2 fold change was above 5 up to day 15. CD4 or CD8 identity was assigned to each bulk clonotype according to whether the clonotype was present at higher abundance in the sequenced CD4 repertoire or the sequenced CD8 repertoire. The public reads were reanalyzed by TCRdb: fastp trimming at Q25, MiXCR alignment, in-frame beta chains only. A single entry per CDR3 protein holds the most common genes and DNA from its merged rows. The V and J calls here are based on TCRdb, not the publication. The sample profile shows under 100,000 distinct CDR3 sequences; about 6% of them were found once. The ten most abundant clones make up about two fifths of the sample.

According to the study, the label for this sample's treatment or condition signals: live attenuated yellow fever vaccine strain. PBMCs were isolated from peripheral blood using a standard Ficoll-Paque protocol. Dynabeads CD4 and CD8 positive selection kits were used to isolate CD4 and CD8 T-cell fractions. TriZol was used to extract RNA from bulk PBMCs, from CD4 and CD8 fractions, and from dextramer-positive and dextramer-negative fractions. Details on this clonotype: Its recognized antigen is unknown. Qualities for individual bases were not recorded, and no much larger clone is one base off.

The chain uses TRBV11-2 and TRBJ2-2; 9 bases in the middle match TRBD2. Sequencing was performed on CD8+ T cells sorted from PBMCs, taken 10 days after the yellow fever booster vaccination. This sequence was found in a man younger than 35 who received the YFV17D yellow fever vaccine. CDR3 reads: CASSRLAGGYTGELFF. The nucleotide sequence reads as follows: TGTGCCAGCAGCCGGCTGGCGGGGGGGTACACCGGGGAGCTGTTTTTT.